A selection of T cell receptor beta chains follows, all from one sample in a study of cytomegalovirus exposure and HLA in healthy donors. Profiling relied on immunoSEQ multiplex PCR, and the TCRdb table lists in-frame clones only, not all of them. Of approximately 92,000 clones in the sample, around 81% were seen once. Input material: PBMCs. These receptors were collected from a woman aged 70-85 years in good health and CMV-seropositive. Both conserved end residues are part of each CDR3. D genes are given only for firm matches. Clone size appears in some rows only: once, few, many, or a class for an expanded clone.

j_gene: TRBJ1-1; abundance: .; d_gene: TRBD1; v_gene: TRBV29-1; len: 14; CDR3nt: TGCAGCGGCAGGGCAGGGGGCTTTAACACTGAAGCTTTCTTT; CDR3aa: CSGRAGGFNTEAFF
j_gene: TRBJ2-7; abundance: .; d_gene: .; v_gene: TRBV5-4; len: 15; CDR3nt: TGTGCCAGCAGCTCATCCGGGACATCCACCTACGAGCAGTACTTC; CDR3aa: CASSSSGTSTYEQYF
j_gene: TRBJ2-7; abundance: .; d_gene: TRBD2; v_gene: TRBV5-1; len: 15; CDR3nt: TGCGCCAGCAGCCCTCTAGCGGGAGGGACCTACGAGCAGTACTTC; CDR3aa: CASSPLAGGTYEQYF
j_gene: TRBJ2-2; abundance: .; d_gene: TRBD2; v_gene: TRBV6-1; len: 15; CDR3nt: TGTGCCAGCAGCCGAGCGGGAGTGGAAACCGGGGAGCTGTTTTTT; CDR3aa: CASSRAGVETGELFF
j_gene: TRBJ2-1; abundance: once; d_gene: TRBD2; v_gene: TRBV7-9; len: 17; CDR3nt: TGTGCCAGCAGCTTCGGAGGGGCTAGCGGCCGCTACAATGAGCAGTTCTTC; CDR3aa: CASSFGGASGRYNEQFF
j_gene: TRBJ2-1; abundance: few; d_gene: TRBD2; v_gene: TRBV5-6; len: 15; CDR3nt: TGTGCCAGCAGCTCCCTTGGGGGGGGTTACAATGAGCAGTTCTTC; CDR3aa: CASSSLGGGYNEQFF
j_gene: TRBJ1-1; abundance: once; d_gene: .; v_gene: TRBV9; len: 14; CDR3nt: TGTGCCAGCAGCGGGTTGACTGAGAACACTGAAGCTTTCTTT; CDR3aa: CASSGLTENTEAFF
j_gene: TRBJ2-1; abundance: .; d_gene: TRBD2; v_gene: TRBV5-1; len: 17; CDR3nt: TGCGCCAGCAGCCGGGAAGTACTAGCGGGTCGTCGGAATGAGCAGTTCTTC; CDR3aa: CASSREVLAGRRNEQFF
j_gene: TRBJ2-5; abundance: .; d_gene: TRBD1; v_gene: TRBV11-2; len: 12; CDR3nt: TGTGCCAGCAGCCGGGACAGACAGACCCAGTACTTC; CDR3aa: CASSRDRQTQYF
j_gene: TRBJ1-1; abundance: once; d_gene: .; v_gene: TRBV18; len: 15; CDR3nt: TGTGCCAGCTCACCACCGTCACATACGAACACTGAAGCTTTCTTT; CDR3aa: CASSPPSHTNTEAFF
j_gene: TRBJ1-3; abundance: few; d_gene: .; v_gene: TRBV5-6; len: 13; CDR3nt: TGTGCCAGCAGCCCGGAGGCTGGAAACACCATATATTTT; CDR3aa: CASSPEAGNTIYF
j_gene: TRBJ1-4; abundance: .; d_gene: .; v_gene: TRBV5-4; len: 14; CDR3nt: TGTGCCAGCAGCCGTCATCCGGAGGGGGAAAAACTGTTTTTT; CDR3aa: CASSRHPEGEKLFF
j_gene: TRBJ2-5; abundance: .; d_gene: .; v_gene: TRBV19; len: 16; CDR3nt: TGTGCCAGTAGTATATTGTCAGGGTCTGACCAAGAGACCCAGTACTTC; CDR3aa: CASSILSGSDQETQYF
j_gene: TRBJ2-7; abundance: .; d_gene: TRBD2; v_gene: TRBV7-8; len: 14; CDR3nt: TGTGCCAGCAGCTTGACTAGCGCCTCCTACGAGCAGTACTTC; CDR3aa: CASSLTSASYEQYF
j_gene: TRBJ2-7; abundance: .; d_gene: .; v_gene: TRBV7-2; len: 14; CDR3nt: TGTGCCAGCAGCTTACTAGCAGACTGGGGCGAGCAGTACTTC; CDR3aa: CASSLLADWGEQYF
j_gene: TRBJ2-7; abundance: .; d_gene: .; v_gene: TRBV5-1; len: 14; CDR3nt: TGCGCCAGCAGCCGAAGTGGCTCCTCCTACGAGCAGTACTTC; CDR3aa: CASSRSGSSYEQYF
j_gene: TRBJ2-4; abundance: .; d_gene: .; v_gene: TRBV9; len: 19; CDR3nt: TGTGCCAGCAGCGTAGGTGGACCAGGGGCCTTGGTAGCCAAAAACATTCAGTACTTC; CDR3aa: CASSVGGPGALVAKNIQYF
j_gene: TRBJ2-1; abundance: .; d_gene: TRBD2; v_gene: TRBV27; len: 14; CDR3nt: TGTGCCAGCAGTTTACCCGGACTAGCCTATGAGCAGTTCTTC; CDR3aa: CASSLPGLAYEQFF
j_gene: TRBJ2-5; abundance: .; d_gene: .; v_gene: TRBV11-2; len: 16; CDR3nt: TGTGCCAGCAGCCACCTCCCCGGCGGGGACGTGGAGACCCAGTACTTC; CDR3aa: CASSHLPGGDVETQYF
j_gene: TRBJ2-7; abundance: few; d_gene: .; v_gene: TRBV28; len: 13; CDR3nt: TGTGCCAGTGGGACATCGGACTCCTACGAGCAGTACTTC; CDR3aa: CASGTSDSYEQYF
j_gene: TRBJ2-7; abundance: .; d_gene: .; v_gene: TRBV5-1; len: 14; CDR3nt: TGCGCCAGCAGCTTGACTATGACCACCTACGAGCAGTACTTC; CDR3aa: CASSLTMTTYEQYF
j_gene: TRBJ2-7; abundance: once; d_gene: TRBD1; v_gene: TRBV6-6; len: 14; CDR3nt: TGTGCCAGCAGTTTAGACAGGGTACGCTACGAGCAGTACTTC; CDR3aa: CASSLDRVRYEQYF
j_gene: TRBJ1-3; abundance: .; d_gene: .; v_gene: TRBV6-5; len: 16; CDR3nt: TGTGCCAGCAGTTACTCATCAGGCCGCTCTGGAAACACCATATATTTT; CDR3aa: CASSYSSGRSGNTIYF
j_gene: TRBJ2-5; abundance: .; d_gene: TRBD2; v_gene: TRBV28; len: 15; CDR3nt: TGTGCCAGCAGTTCGGCCGGGACTAGCGAAGAGACCCAGTACTTC; CDR3aa: CASSSAGTSEETQYF
j_gene: TRBJ2-1; abundance: .; d_gene: TRBD2; v_gene: TRBV11-3; len: 16; CDR3nt: TGTGCCAGCAGTCCAAGGACTAGCGGGAGTCGAGGTGAGCAGTTCTTC; CDR3aa: CASSPRTSGSRGEQFF
j_gene: TRBJ1-1; abundance: .; d_gene: TRBD1; v_gene: TRBV7-2; len: 15; CDR3nt: TGTGCCAGCAGTTTCATCCCGGGACAGGGAACTGAAGCTTTCTTT; CDR3aa: CASSFIPGQGTEAFF
j_gene: TRBJ1-2; abundance: once; d_gene: .; v_gene: TRBV29-1; len: 12; CDR3nt: TGCAGCGTTGATGGGGGGGACGGTGGCTACACCTTC; CDR3aa: CSVDGGDGGYTF
j_gene: TRBJ2-3; abundance: .; d_gene: .; v_gene: TRBV20-1; len: 11; CDR3nt: TGCAGTGCTACGACTCGAGATACGCAGTATTTT; CDR3aa: CSATTRDTQYF
j_gene: TRBJ2-7; abundance: few; d_gene: TRBD1; v_gene: TRBV7-2; len: 15; CDR3nt: TGTGCCAGCAGCAACAGGGACAGGCTAACCTACGAGCAGTACTTC; CDR3aa: CASSNRDRLTYEQYF
j_gene: TRBJ2-5; abundance: .; d_gene: TRBD1; v_gene: TRBV2; len: 14; CDR3nt: TGTGCCGCCCTACTCGACAGGGCGAAAGAGACCCAGTACTTC; CDR3aa: CAALLDRAKETQYF